This T cell receptor beta chain appears in the sequencing data of a study of OX40 agonist ivuxolimab in advanced cancers. Trimming pared 1 base from V and 2 bases from J, leaving 8 bases between. The length of the CDR3 is 14 residues. Germline V lookup: CDR1 LNHNV, CDR2 YYDKDF (reference sequence). TCRdb keeps only in-frame clones here, not all; method: immunoSEQ multiplex PCR. The data contain roughly 60,000 clones, approximately 85% of them seen just once; the ten biggest clones take up roughly 3%. The sequencing used CD4+ or CD8+ T cells sorted from blood, collected in a trial of the OX40 agonist ivuxolimab. This sequence was found in an adult with an advanced solid tumor such as melanoma, head and neck, liver or kidney cancer. The V and J genes are TRBV15 and TRBJ1-2, with D possibly being TRBD1 (6 bases). CDR3 sequence: CATSRAGQNYGYTF. In DNA form, the CDR3 reads TGTGCCACCAGCAGAGCTGGACAGAACTATGGCTACACCTTC.